The sequence of this T cell receptor (beta chain) was determined in a study of T cells in Graves' hyperthyroidism and ophthalmopathy. The V and J ends lost 11 bases and 1 base respectively, with 20 bases between them. This CDR3 contains 15 residues. Germline loops: CDR1 ENHRY, CDR2 SYGVKD. Graves' hyperthyroidism qualified as stable when ophthalmopathy did not progress within 18 months. Newly diagnosed hyperthyroidism patients aged 18 to 65 years had disease lasting under 2 months. Diagnosis relied on clinical symptoms, serum thyroxine and TRAb, thyroid ultrasound and orbital computed tomography. Details on this clonotype: This may be a read error, as it is one base from a much larger clone.

Researchers took RNA transcripts and amplified the TCR beta CDR3 regions from them. Initially, a first-round RT-PCR of the TCR CDR3 employed the HTBI primer set. TCRdb processed the multiplex PCR reads anew with MiXCR; each CDR3 protein has one entry. The table includes a few hundred thousand distinct CDR3 sequences, approximately 44% detected once. The chain joins TRBV10-3 to TRBJ1-1, with a possible D match to TRBD1 (5 bases). The sequenced material came from peripheral blood or thyroid tissue (not recorded which). This receptor was identified in a woman between 18 and 29 years old with Graves' hyperthyroidism. The CDR3 DNA is TGTGCCGGCAGTTACTCCGGACAACGGAACACTGAAGCTTTCTTT. It translates to CAGSYSGQRNTEAFF.